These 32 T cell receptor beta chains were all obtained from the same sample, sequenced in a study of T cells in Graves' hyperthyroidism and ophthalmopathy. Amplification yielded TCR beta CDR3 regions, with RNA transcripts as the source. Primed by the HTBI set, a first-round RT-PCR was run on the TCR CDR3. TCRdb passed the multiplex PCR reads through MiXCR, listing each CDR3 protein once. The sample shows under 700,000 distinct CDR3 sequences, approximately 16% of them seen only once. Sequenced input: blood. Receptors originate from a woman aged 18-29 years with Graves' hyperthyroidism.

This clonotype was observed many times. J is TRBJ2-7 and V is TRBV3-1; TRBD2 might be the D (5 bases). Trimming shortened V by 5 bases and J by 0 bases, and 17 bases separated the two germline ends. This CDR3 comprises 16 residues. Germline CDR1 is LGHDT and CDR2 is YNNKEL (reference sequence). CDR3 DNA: TGTGCCAGCAGCTCTCGTACTAGTCCTAGCTCCTACGAGCAGTACTTC. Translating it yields CASSSRTSPSSYEQYF.

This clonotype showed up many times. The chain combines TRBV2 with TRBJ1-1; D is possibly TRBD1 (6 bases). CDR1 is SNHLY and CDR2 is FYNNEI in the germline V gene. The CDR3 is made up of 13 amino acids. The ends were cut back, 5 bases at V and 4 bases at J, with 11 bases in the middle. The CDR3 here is CASSTGLVTEAFF. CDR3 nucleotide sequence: TGTGCCAGCAGTACAGGGTTGGTCACTGAAGCTTTCTTT.

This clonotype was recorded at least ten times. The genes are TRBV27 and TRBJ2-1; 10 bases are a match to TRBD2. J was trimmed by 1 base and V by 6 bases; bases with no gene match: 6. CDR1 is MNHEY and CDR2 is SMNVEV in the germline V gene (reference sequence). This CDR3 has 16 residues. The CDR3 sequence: CASSPLAGGSYNEQFF. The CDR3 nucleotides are TGTGCCAGCAGCCCCTTAGCGGGAGGTTCCTACAATGAGCAGTTCTTC.

DNA of the CDR3: TGCAGCGTTGATTGGGTTAGGGGGCCTCTATACGGCTACACCTTC. Translation gives CSVDWVRGPLYGYTF. The chain combines TRBV29-1 with TRBJ1-2; 7 positions match TRBD1. The CDR3 totals 15 residues. Trimming removed 3 bases from V and 8 bases from J; junction bases left unmatched: 15. The germline V gene has CDR1 SQVTM and CDR2 ANQGSEA.

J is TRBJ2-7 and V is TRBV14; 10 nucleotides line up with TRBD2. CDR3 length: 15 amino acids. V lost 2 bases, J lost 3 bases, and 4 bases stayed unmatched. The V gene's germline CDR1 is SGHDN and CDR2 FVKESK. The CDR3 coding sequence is TGTGCCAGCAGCCAATCTACTAGCGGGGTCTACGAGCAGTACTTC. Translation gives CASSQSTSGVYEQYF.

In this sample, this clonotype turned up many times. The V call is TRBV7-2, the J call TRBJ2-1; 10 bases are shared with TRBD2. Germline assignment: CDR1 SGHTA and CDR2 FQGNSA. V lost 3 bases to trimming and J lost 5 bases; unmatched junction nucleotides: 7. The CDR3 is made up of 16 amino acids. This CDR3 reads CASSLTGTSVHNEQFF. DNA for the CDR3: TGTGCCAGCAGCTTGACCGGGACTAGCGTGCACAATGAGCAGTTCTTC.

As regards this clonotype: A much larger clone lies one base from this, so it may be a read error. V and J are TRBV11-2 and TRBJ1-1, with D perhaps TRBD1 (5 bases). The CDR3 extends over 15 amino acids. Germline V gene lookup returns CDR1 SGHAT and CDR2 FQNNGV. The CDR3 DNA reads TGTGCCAGCAGCTTAGATTTACGGGGGGGTCCTGAAGTTTTCTTT. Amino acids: CASSLDLRGGPEVFF.

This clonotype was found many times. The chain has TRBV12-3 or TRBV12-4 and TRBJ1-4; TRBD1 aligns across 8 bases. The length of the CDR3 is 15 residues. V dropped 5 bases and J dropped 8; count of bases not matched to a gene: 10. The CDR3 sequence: CASSLRTGLGEKLFF. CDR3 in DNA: TGTGCCAGCAGTCTACGGACAGGGCTGGGGGAAAAACTGTTTTTT.

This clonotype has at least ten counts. The CDR3 region is CASSQGNLNEQFF. The CDR3 DNA reads as TGTGCCAGCAGCCAAGGCAATCTGAATGAGCAGTTCTTC. The genes are TRBV3-1 and TRBJ2-1; D unresolved. The germline V gene encodes CDR1 LGHDT and CDR2 YNNKEL (reference sequence). V lost 1 base and J 7 bases, leaving 8 bases between the germline ends. This CDR3 spans 13 amino acids.

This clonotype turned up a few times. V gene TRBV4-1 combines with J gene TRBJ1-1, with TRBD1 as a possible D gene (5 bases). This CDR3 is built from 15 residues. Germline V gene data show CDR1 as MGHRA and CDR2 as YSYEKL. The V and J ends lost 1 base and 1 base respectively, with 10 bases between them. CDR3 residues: CASSQVTTGNTEAFF. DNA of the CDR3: TGCGCCAGCAGCCAAGTGACAACAGGGAACACTGAAGCTTTCTTT.

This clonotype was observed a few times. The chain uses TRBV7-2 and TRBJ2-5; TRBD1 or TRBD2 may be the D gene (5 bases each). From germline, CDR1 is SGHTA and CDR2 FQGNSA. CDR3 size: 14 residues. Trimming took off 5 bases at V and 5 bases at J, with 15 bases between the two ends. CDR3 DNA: TGTGCCAGCAGCCCTGGGACCCGCCGGGAGACCCAGTACTTC. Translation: CASSPGTRRETQYF.

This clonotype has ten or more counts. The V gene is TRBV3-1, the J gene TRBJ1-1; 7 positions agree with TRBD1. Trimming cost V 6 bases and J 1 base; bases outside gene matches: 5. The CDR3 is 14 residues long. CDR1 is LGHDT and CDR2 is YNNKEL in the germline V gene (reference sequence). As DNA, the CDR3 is TGTGCCAGCAGACCTAGGACAGGGAACACTGAAGCTTTCTTT. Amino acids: CASRPRTGNTEAFF.

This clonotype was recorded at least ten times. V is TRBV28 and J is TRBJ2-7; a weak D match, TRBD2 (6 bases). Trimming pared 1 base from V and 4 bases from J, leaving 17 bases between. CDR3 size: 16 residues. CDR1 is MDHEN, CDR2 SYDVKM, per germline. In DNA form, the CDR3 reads TGTGCCAGCAGTTTATTTGATAGCCGGGAGAAGTACGAGCAGTACTTC. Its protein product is CASSLFDSREKYEQYF.

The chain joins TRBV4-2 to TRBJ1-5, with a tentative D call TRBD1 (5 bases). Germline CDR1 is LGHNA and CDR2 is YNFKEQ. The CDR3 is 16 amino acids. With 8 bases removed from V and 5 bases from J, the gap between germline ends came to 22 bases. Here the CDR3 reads CASGPLGGRDDQPQHF. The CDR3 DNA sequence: TGTGCCAGCGGACCCCTGGGGGGAAGGGACGATCAGCCCCAGCATTTT.

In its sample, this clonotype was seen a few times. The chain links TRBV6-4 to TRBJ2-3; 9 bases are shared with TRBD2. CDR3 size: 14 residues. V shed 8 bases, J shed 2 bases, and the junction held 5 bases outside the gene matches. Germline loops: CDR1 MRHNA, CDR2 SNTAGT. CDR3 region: CASSTSGITDTQYF. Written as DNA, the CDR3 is TGTGCCAGCTCGACTAGCGGCATCACAGATACGCAGTATTTT.

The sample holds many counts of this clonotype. CDR3 sequence: CATSSVSGRSYEQYF. For the CDR3, the DNA is TGTGCCACCAGCAGTGTTAGCGGGAGGTCCTACGAGCAGTACTTC. The chain combines TRBV15 with TRBJ2-7; 10 nucleotides agree with TRBD2. The length of the CDR3 is 15 residues. V was clipped by 3 bases and J by 1 base; unmatched bases: 3. The germline CDR1 and CDR2 sequences are LNHNV and YYDKDF (reference sequence).

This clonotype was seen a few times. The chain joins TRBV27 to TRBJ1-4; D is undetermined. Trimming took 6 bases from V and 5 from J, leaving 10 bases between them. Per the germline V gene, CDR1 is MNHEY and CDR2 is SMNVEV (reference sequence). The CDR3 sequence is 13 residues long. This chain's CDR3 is CASRRLGNEKLFF. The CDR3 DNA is TGTGCCAGCAGGCGGTTAGGGAATGAAAAACTGTTTTTT. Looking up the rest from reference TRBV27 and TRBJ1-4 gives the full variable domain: EAQVTQNPRYLITVTGKKLTVTCSQNMNHEYMSWYRQDPGLGLRQIYYSMNVEVTDKGDVPEGYKVSRKEKRNFPLILESPSPNQTSLYFCASRRLGNEKLFFGSGTQLSVL.

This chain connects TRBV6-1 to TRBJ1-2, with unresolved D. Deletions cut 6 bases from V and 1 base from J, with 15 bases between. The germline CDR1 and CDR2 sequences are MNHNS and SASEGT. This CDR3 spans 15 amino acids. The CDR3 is CASRGGLLGNYGYTF. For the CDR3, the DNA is TGTGCCAGCAGAGGAGGACTGCTTGGTAACTATGGCTACACCTTC.

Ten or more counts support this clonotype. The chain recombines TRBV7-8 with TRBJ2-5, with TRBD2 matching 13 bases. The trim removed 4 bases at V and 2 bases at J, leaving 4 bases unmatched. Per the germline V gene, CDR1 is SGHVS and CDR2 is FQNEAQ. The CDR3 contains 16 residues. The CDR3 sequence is CASSWTSGRQQETQYF. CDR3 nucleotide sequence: TGTGCCAGCAGCTGGACTAGCGGGAGACAACAAGAGACCCAGTACTTC.

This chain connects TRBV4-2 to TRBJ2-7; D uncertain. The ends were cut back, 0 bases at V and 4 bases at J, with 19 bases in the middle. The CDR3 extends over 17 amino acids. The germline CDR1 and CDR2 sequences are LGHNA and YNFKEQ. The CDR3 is CASSQELVPSLGYEQYF. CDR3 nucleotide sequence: TGTGCCAGCAGCCAAGAGCTGGTCCCCTCGCTAGGGTACGAGCAGTACTTC.

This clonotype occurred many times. The CDR3: CATGRQQRGGIEETQYF. As DNA, the CDR3 is TGTGCCACCGGGCGACAACAGCGGGGGGGTATAGAAGAGACCCAGTACTTC. The V and J genes are TRBV11-2 and TRBJ2-5, with TRBD2 matching 10 bases. The junction had 17 bases not matched to a gene; V was cut back by 10 bases and J by 3 bases. Germline values: CDR1 SGHAT, CDR2 FQNNGV. The CDR3 spans 17 residues. The variable domain in full, with the rest retrieved from reference TRBV11-2 and TRBJ2-5, is EAGVAQSPRYKIIEKRQSVAFWCNPISGHATLYWYQQILGQGPKLLIQFQNNGVVDDSQLPKDRFSAERLKGVDSTLKIQPAKLEDSAVYLCATGRQQRGGIEETQYFGPGTRLLVL.

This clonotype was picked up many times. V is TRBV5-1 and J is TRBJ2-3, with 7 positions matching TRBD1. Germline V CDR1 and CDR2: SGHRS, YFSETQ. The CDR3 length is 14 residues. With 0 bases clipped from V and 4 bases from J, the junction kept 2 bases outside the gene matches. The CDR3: CASSLGQGSDTQYF. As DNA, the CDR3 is TGCGCCAGCAGCTTGGGACAGGGATCAGATACGCAGTATTTT.

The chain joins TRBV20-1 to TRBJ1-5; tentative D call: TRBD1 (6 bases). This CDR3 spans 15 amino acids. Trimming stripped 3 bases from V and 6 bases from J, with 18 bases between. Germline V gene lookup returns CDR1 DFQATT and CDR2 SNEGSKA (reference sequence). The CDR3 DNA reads TGCAGTGCTAGGGTCGCAGGGGCACTCTTTCAGCCCCAGCATTTT. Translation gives CSARVAGALFQPQHF.

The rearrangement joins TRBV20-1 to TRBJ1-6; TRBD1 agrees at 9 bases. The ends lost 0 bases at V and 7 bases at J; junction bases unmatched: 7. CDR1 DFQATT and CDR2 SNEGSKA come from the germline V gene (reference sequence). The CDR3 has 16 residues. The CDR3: CSARDIGTGQNSPLHF. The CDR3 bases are TGCAGTGCTAGAGACATCGGGACAGGGCAAAATTCACCCCTCCACTTT.

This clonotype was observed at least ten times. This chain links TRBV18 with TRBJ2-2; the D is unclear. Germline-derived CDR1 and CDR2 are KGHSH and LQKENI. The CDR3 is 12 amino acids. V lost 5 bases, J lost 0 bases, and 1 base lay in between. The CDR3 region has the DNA TGTGCCAGCTCAACGAACACCGGGGAGCTGTTTTTT. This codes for CASSTNTGELFF.

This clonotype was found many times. The CDR3 DNA reads TGTGCCAGCAGTTCTGGGACTGTGCAAACTAATGAGCAGTTCTTC. Protein product: CASSSGTVQTNEQFF. The V and J genes are TRBV27 and TRBJ2-1; D is perhaps TRBD2 (6 bases). This CDR3 has 15 amino acids. Germline CDR1 is MNHEY and CDR2 is SMNVEV (reference sequence). Trimming stripped 4 bases from V and 7 bases from J, with 17 bases between.

The CDR3 sequence: CASSLASRTVVGNTIYF. The CDR3 bases are TGTGCCAGCAGTTTAGCCTCCCGGACAGTAGTTGGAAACACCATATATTTT. J is TRBJ1-3 and V is TRBV12-3 or TRBV12-4; D is perhaps TRBD1 (6 bases). Trimming pared 0 bases from V and 3 bases from J, leaving 15 bases between. The CDR3 covers 17 residues.

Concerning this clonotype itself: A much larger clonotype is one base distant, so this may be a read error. This CDR3 reads CANNWGAGGRYNEQFF. The CDR3 DNA reads TGTGCCAACAATTGGGGGGCGGGAGGGCGCTACAATGAGCAGTTCTTC. The rearrangement links TRBV2 to TRBJ2-1; 9 bases are a match to TRBD2. Germline CDR1 is SNHLY and CDR2 is FYNNEI. The CDR3 runs to 16 residues. V gave up 10 bases and J gave up 3 bases; unmatched junction bases: 13.

The CDR3 sequence is CASGWGAYNSPLHF. The DNA for the CDR3 is TGTGCCAGCGGATGGGGGGCCTATAATTCACCCCTCCACTTT. The chain links TRBV6-2 or TRBV6-3 to TRBJ1-6; tentative D call: TRBD1 (5 bases). Per germline, CDR1 MNHEY and CDR2 SVGEGT. V was pared by 8 bases and J by 2 bases, with 10 bases between. The CDR3 totals 14 residues.

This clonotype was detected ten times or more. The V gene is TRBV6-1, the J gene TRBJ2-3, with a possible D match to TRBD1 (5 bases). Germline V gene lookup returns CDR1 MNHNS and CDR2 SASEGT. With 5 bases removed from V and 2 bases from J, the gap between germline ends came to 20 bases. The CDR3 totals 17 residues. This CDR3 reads CASSHEAAGMFTDTQYF. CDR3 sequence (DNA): TGTGCCAGCAGTCATGAGGCGGCAGGGATGTTCACAGATACGCAGTATTTT.

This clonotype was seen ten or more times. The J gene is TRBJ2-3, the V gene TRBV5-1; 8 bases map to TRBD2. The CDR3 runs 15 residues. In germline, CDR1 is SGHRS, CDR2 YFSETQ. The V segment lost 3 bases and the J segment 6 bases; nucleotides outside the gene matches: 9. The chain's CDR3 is CASSYRTSSEDTQYF. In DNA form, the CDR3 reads TGCGCCAGCAGCTATCGGACTAGCTCTGAGGATACGCAGTATTTT.

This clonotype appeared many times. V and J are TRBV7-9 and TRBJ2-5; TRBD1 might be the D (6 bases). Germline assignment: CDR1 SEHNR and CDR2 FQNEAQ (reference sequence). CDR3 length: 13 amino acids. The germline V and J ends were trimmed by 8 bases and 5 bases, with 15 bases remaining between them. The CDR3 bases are TGTGCCAGCTTTGGTGGGGGCAGGGAGACCCAGTACTTC. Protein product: CASFGGGRETQYF.